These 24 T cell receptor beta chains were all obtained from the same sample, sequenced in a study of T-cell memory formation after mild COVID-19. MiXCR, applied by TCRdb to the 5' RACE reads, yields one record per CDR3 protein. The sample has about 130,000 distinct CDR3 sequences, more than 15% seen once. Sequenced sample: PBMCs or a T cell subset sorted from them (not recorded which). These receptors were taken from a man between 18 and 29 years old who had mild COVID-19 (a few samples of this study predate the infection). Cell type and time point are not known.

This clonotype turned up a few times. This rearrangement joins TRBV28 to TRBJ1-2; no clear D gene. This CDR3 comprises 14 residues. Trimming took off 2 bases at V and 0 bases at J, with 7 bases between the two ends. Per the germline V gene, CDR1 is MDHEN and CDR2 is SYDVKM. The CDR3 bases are TGTGCCAGCAGTTTACTGGGTCCTAACTATGGCTACACCTTC. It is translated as CASSLLGPNYGYTF.

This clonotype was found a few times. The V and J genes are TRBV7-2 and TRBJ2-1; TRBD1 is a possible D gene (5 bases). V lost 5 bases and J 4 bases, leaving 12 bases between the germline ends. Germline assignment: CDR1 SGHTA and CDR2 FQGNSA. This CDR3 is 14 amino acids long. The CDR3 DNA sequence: TGTGCCAGCAGCCCAAGGGGAAGTTACAATGAGCAGTTCTTC. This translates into CASSPRGSYNEQFF.

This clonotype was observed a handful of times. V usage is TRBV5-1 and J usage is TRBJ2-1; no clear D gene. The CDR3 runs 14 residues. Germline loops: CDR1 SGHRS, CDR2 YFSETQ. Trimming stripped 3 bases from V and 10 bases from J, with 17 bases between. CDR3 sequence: CASSSVRWGREQFF. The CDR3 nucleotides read TGCGCCAGCAGCTCAGTCCGGTGGGGTCGCGAGCAGTTCTTC.

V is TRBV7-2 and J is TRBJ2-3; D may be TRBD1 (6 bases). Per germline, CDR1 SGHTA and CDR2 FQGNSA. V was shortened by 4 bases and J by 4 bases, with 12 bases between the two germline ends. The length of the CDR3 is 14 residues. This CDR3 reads CASSSQGQPDTQYF. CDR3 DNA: TGTGCCAGCAGCTCCCAGGGGCAGCCAGATACGCAGTATTTT.

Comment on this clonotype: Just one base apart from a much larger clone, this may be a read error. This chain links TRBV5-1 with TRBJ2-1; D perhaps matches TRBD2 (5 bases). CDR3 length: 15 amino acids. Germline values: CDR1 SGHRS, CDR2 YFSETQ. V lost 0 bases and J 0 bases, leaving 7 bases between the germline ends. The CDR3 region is CASSLDGNSYNEQFF. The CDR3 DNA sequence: TGCGCCAGCAGCTTGGACGGGAACTCCTACAATGAGCAGTTCTTC.

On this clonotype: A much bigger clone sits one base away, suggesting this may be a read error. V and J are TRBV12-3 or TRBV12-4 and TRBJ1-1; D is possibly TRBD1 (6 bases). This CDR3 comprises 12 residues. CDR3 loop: CSSSLLGAQAFF. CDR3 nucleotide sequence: TGTTCCAGCAGTTTATTGGGGGCCCAAGCTTTCTTT.

CDR3 sequence reads: CASSFGQEQFF. The CDR3 coding sequence is TGTGCCAGCAGCTTCGGACAGGAGCAGTTCTTC. The chain uses TRBV7-9 and TRBJ2-1; a weak D match, TRBD1 (6 bases). Germline V CDR1 and CDR2: SEHNR, FQNEAQ (reference sequence). V lost 3 bases to trimming and J lost 10 bases, with 7 bases between them. This CDR3 has 11 residues. The full variable domain, rest sourced from reference TRBV7-9 and TRBJ2-1, is DTGVSQNPRHKITKRGQNVTFRCDPISEHNRLYWYRQTLGQGPEFLTYFQNEAQLEKSRLLSDRFSAERPKGSFSTLEIQRTEQGDSAMYLCASSFGQEQFFGPGTRLTVL.

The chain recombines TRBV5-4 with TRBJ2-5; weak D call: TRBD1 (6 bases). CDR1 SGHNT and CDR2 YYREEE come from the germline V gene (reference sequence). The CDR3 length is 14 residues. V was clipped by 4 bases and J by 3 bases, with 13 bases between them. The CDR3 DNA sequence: TGTGCCAGCAGCGACCGAGGACAGAAAGAGACCCAGTACTTC. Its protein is CASSDRGQKETQYF.

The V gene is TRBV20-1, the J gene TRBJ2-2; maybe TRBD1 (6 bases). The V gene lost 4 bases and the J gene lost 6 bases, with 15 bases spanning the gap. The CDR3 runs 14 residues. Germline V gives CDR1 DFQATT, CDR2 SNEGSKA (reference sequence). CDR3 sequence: CSAKSGAQAGELFF. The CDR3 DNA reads TGCAGTGCTAAGTCAGGGGCGCAGGCCGGGGAGCTGTTTTTT.

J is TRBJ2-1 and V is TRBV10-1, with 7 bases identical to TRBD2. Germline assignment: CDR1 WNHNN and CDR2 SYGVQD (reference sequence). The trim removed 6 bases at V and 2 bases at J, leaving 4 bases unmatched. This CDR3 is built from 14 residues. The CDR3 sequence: CASSGGFPYNEQFF. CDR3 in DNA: TGCGCCAGCAGCGGGGGGTTCCCCTACAATGAGCAGTTCTTC.

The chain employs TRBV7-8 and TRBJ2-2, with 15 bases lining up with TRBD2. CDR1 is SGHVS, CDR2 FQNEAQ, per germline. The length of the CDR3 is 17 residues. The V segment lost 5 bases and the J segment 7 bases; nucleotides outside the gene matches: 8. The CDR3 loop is CASSQWTSGGASGELFF. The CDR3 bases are TGTGCCAGCAGCCAGTGGACTAGCGGGGGGGCCAGCGGGGAGCTGTTTTTT.

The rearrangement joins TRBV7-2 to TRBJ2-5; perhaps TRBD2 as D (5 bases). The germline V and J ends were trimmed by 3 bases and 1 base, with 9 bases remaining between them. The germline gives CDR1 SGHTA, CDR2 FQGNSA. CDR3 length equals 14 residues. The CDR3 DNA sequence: TGTGCCAGCAGCTTTAGAGGGCCCCAAGAGACCCAGTACTTC. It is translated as CASSFRGPQETQYF.

The CDR3 DNA reads as TGTGCCAGCAGCCAACTAGCGGGGGGCTACACAGATACGCAGTATTTT. It codes for CASSQLAGGYTDTQYF. This chain joins TRBV5-4 and TRBJ2-3; the match to TRBD2 covers 12 bases. With 4 bases clipped from V and 2 bases from J, the junction kept 5 bases outside the gene matches. The CDR3 totals 16 residues. CDR1 is SGHNT and CDR2 is YYREEE in the germline V gene (reference sequence). The variable domain in full, with the rest retrieved from reference TRBV5-4 and TRBJ2-3, is ETGVTQSPTHLIKTRGQQVTLRCSSQSGHNTVSWYQQALGQGPQFIFQYYREEENGRGNFPPRFSGLQFPNYSSELNVNALELDDSALYLCASSQLAGGYTDTQYFGPGTRLTVL.

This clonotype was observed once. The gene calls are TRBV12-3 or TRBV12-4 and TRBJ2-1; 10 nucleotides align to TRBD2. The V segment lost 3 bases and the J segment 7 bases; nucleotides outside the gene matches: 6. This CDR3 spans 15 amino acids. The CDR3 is CASSFSSGGWNEQFF. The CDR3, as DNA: TGTGCCAGCAGTTTCAGTAGCGGGGGGTGGAATGAGCAGTTCTTC.

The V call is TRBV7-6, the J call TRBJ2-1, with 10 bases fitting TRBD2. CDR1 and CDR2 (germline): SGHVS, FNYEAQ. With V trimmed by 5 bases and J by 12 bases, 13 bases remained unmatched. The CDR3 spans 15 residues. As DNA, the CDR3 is TGTGCCAGCAGCCCCCAAGGAGGACTAGCGGTACCGCAGTTCTTC. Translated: CASSPQGGLAVPQFF. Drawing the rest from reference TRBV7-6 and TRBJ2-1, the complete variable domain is GAGVSQSPRYKVTKRGQDVALRCDPISGHVSLYWYRQALGQGPEFLTYFNYEAQQDKSGLPNDRFSAERPEGSISTLTIQRTEQRDSAMYRCASSPQGGLAVPQFFGPGTRLTVL.

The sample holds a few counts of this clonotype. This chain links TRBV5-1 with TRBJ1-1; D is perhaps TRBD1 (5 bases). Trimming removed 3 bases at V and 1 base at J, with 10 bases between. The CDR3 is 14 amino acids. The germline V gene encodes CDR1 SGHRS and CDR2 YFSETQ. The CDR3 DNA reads TGCGCCAGCAGCTCTGGACACTCGAACACTGAAGCTTTCTTT. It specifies CASSSGHSNTEAFF. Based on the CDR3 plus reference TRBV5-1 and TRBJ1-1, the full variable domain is KAGVTQTPRYLIKTRGQQVTLSCSPISGHRSVSWYQQTPGQGLQFLFEYFSETQRNKGNFPGRFSGRQFSNSRSEMNVSTLELGDSALYLCASSSGHSNTEAFFGQGTRLTVV.

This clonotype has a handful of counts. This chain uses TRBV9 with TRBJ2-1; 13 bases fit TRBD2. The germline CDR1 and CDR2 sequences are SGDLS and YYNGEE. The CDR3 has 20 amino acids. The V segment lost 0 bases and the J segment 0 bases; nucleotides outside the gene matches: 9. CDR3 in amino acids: CASSVGGLAGKPGSYNEQFF. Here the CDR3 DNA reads TGTGCCAGCAGCGTAGGGGGACTAGCGGGGAAACCAGGCTCCTACAATGAGCAGTTCTTC.

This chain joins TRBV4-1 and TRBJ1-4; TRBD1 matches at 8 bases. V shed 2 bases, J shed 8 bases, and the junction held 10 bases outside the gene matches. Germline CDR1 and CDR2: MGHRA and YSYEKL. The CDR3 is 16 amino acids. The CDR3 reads CASSQRRGQGEEKLFF. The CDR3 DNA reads TGCGCCAGCAGCCAACGCCGCGGACAGGGTGAAGAAAAACTGTTTTTT.

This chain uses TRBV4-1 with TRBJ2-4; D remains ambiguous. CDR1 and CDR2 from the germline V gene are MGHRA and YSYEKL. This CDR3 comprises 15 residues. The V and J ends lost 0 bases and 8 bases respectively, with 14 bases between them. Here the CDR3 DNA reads TGCGCCAGCAGCCAAGATCCGGGCCAAAGAGACATTCAGTACTTC. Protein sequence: CASSQDPGQRDIQYF.

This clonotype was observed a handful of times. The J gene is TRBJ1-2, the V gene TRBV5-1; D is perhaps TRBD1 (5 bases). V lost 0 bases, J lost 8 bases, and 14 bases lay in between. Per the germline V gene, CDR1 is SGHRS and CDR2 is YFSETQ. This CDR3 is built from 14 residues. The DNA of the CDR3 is TGCGCCAGCAGCTTGGAATCAGGGACTCAAGGCTACACCTTC. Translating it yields CASSLESGTQGYTF.

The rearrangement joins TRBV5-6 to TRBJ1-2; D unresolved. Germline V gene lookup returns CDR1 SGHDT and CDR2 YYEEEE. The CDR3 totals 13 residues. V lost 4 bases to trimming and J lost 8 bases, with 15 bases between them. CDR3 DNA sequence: TGTGCCAGCAGCGGGCTCCGGGAGGGAGGCTACACCTTC. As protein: CASSGLREGGYTF.

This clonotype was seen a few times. The CDR3 region has the DNA TGTGCCAGCACCCCTAGTTCCACTGAAGCTTTCTTT. This codes for CASTPSSTEAFF. The chain is built from TRBV7-2 and TRBJ1-1, with unresolved D. This CDR3 is 12 amino acids long. V lost 7 bases to trimming and J lost 4 bases, with 10 bases between them. Per the germline V gene, CDR1 is SGHTA and CDR2 is FQGNSA.

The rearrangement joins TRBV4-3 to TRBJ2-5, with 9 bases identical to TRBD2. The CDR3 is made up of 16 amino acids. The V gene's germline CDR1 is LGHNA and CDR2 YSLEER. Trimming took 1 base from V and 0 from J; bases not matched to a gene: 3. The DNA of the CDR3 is TGCGCCAGCAGCCAAGGTAGCGGGGGTCACCAAGAGACCCAGTACTTC. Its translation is CASSQGSGGHQETQYF.

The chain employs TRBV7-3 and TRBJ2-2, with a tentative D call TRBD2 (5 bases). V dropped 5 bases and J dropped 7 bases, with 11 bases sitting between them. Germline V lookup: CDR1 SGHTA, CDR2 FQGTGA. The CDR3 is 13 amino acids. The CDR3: CASSSTRSGELFF. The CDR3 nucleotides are TGTGCCAGCAGCAGTACTAGGAGCGGGGAGCTGTTTTTT.